The text below deals with one T cell receptor beta chain. The antigen is undetermined. The data belong to a study of shared clonotypes between healthy human individuals. Overall study findings and caveats: The study generally estimated greater richness for naive than memory subsets. Compared with clonotypes that all four donors shared, non-shared clonotypes had lower generation probabilities.

In the naive CD8 group, cells lacked CD45RO and were positively selected for CCR7, so terminally differentiated effector memory CD45RA+ cells were left out. Deep-level running was used for the assay. The sorted-subset replicate PCRs were given about 200 ng DNA, which is 30,000 to 35,000 T cell genomes. Clones were read by immunoSEQ multiplex PCR, and TCRdb kept only the in-frame ones, dropping some. The sample has about 2.2 million clones, around 95% seen once; the top ten hold approximately 1.6%. The V gene's germline CDR1 is SGDLS and CDR2 YYNGEE. CDR3 length: 15 amino acids. V lost 2 bases, J lost 4 bases, and 15 bases lay in between.

The chain links TRBV9 to TRBJ1-2, with D perhaps matching TRBD1 (5 bases). The sample was naive CD8+ T cells from PBMCs. This receptor was taken from a man between 18 and 29 years old in good health. Some clones in this sample may be carry-over from other donors' samples. CDR3 loop: CASSVAPGVGYGYTF. The DNA for the CDR3 is TGTGCCAGCAGCGTTGCTCCGGGGGTCGGCTATGGCTACACCTTC.